The clone carrying this T cell receptor beta chain showed up just a few times. These data are taken from a study of human T cells and chemical hapten exposure. Study-wide context: All patients underwent weekly scalp dosing with diphenylcyclopropenone for the full approximately 25-week study.

Original methodology: Across samples, TCR counts had a median of approximately 100,000 and ranged from roughly 20,000 to 690,600. From the RACE reads, TCRdb called clonotypes with MiXCR, one entry per CDR3 protein. Clone size and V and J calls follow TCRdb, not the original study. This sample yields approximately 340,000 distinct CDR3 sequences, of which under 8% are seen a single time; roughly 7.9% belongs to the top ten. Noted time point: patch test 1, 2 weeks after DPC sensitization. Treatment indicated: therapeutic diphenylcyclopropenone sensitization with weekly scalp DPC. Blood draws came first, before each patch test. With 4 bases removed from V and 5 bases from J, the gap between germline ends came to 9 bases. Germline-derived CDR1 and CDR2 are SQVTM and ANQGSEA. The CDR3 runs to 12 residues.

The chain links TRBV29-1 to TRBJ2-1; possible D gene TRBD1, 6 bases. The material sequenced was whole blood, taken in connection with sensitization to the hapten diphenylcyclopropenone (DPC). The clonotype originates from a woman younger than 35 with alopecia areata. Some clones in this sample may be carry-over from other donors' samples. CDR3: CSVAQGNNEQFF. CDR3 DNA sequence: TGCAGCGTTGCACAGGGAAACAATGAGCAGTTCTTC.